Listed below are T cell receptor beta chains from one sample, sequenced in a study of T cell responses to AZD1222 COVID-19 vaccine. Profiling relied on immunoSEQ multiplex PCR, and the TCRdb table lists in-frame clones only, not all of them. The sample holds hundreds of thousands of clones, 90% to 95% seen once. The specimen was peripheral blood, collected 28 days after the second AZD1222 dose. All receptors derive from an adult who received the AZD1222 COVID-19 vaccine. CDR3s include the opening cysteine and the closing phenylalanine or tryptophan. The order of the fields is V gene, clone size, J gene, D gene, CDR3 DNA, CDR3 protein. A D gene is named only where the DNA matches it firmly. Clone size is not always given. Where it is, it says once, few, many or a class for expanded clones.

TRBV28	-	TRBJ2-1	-	TGTGCCAGCAGTTTCCAATCGCTGGGACTCTATGAGCAGTTCTTC	CASSFQSLGLYEQFF
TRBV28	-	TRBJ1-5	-	TGTGCCAGCAGTTTAGGCCAGGGGATACGTCAGCCCCAGCATTTT	CASSLGQGIRQPQHF
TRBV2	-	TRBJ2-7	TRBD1	TGTGCCAGCAGACTCTTGGGACAGGGGTCTGGAGAGCAGTACTTC	CASRLLGQGSGEQYF
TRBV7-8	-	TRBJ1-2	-	TGTGCCAGCAGCTTACCCTCTTCTGTTAGTGGCTACACCTTC	CASSLPSSVSGYTF
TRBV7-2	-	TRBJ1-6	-	TGTGCCAGCAGCTGGGATGGACGGGCACCCCTCCACTTT	CASSWDGRAPLHF
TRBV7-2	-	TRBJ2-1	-	TGTGCCAGCAGCTTGGGAGCGGGCTCCTACAATGAGCAGTTCTTC	CASSLGAGSYNEQFF
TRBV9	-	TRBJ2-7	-	TGTGCCAGCAGCGTAGCATCCGTGAGCTCCTACGAGCAGTACTTC	CASSVASVSSYEQYF
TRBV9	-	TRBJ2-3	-	TGTGCCAGCAAGCGCGGGAGCACAGATACGCAGTATTTT	CASKRGSTDTQYF
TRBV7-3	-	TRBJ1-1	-	TGTGCCAGCAGCTTAGAGGGAAGGGGAAACACTGAAGCTTTCTTT	CASSLEGRGNTEAFF
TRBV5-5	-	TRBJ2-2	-	TGTGCCAGCAACCCGCAGGGACGCACCGGGGAGCTGTTTTTT	CASNPQGRTGELFF
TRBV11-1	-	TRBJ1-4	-	TGTGCCAGCAGCTGGTCAACTAATGAAAAACTGTTTTTT	CASSWSTNEKLFF
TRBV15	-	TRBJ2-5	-	TGTGCCACCAGCAGAGTGCGGGAAGAGACCCAGTACTTC	CATSRVREETQYF
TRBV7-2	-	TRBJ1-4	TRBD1	TGTGCCAGCAGCTTAGGGCAGGGGGCAGGAAATGAAAAACTGTTTTTT	CASSLGQGAGNEKLFF
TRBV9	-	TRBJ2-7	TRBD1	TGTGCCAGCAGCGCCAGACAGGGCTACGAGCAGTACTTC	CASSARQGYEQYF
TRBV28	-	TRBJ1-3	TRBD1	TGTGCCAGCAGTTCCCCAGGGGGCGCGAGGGGAAACACCATATATTTT	CASSSPGGARGNTIYF
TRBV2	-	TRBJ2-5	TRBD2	TGTGCCAGCAGTGAAGGGGGAGGGATGGGAGAGACCCAGTACTTC	CASSEGGGMGETQYF
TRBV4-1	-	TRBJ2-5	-	TGCGCCAGCAGCCAAGATTGGGCAGGGGAAGAGACCCAGTACTTC	CASSQDWAGEETQYF
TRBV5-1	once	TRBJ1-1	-	TGCGCCAGCAGCTTGAATCCGGGGGTGAACACTGAAGCTTTCTTT	CASSLNPGVNTEAFF
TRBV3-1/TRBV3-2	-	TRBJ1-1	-	TGTGCCAGCAGCCAATTAGACGGGGGAGAAGCTTTCTTT	CASSQLDGGEAFF
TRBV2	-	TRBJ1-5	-	TGTGCCAGCAGGTGGACTGGAAATCAGCCCCAGCATTTT	CASRWTGNQPQHF
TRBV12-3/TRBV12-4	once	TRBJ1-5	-	TGTGCCAGCAGCTCAATGAGGCAGCCCCAGCATTTT	CASSSMRQPQHF
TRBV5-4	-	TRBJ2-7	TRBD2	TGTGCCAGCAGCTTGGGGACGGGAGGACTCTCCTACGAGCAGTACTTC	CASSLGTGGLSYEQYF
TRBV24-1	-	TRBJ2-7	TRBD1	TGTGCCACCAGTGAAGCCCGCTGGACAGGGATCCACGAGCAGTACTTC	CATSEARWTGIHEQYF
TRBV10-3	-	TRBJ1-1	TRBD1	TGTGCCATCAGTGACGCCGGGACAGGGGGGACTGAAGCTTTCTTT	CAISDAGTGGTEAFF
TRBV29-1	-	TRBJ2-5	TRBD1	TGCAGCGTTGAAGTCCAACAGGGGCGGCAAGAGACCCAGTACTTC	CSVEVQQGRQETQYF
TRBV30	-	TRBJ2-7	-	TGTGCCTGGAACTCAGGGGCAGGCCACCCGGGAGAGCAGTACTTC	CAWNSGAGHPGEQYF
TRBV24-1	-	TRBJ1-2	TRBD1	TGTGCCACCAGTGATTTGCGGGCAGGGGGGAACTATGGCTACACCTTC	CATSDLRAGGNYGYTF
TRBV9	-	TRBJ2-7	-	TGTGCCAGCAGCCCCTCCCGCACCACGGAGCAGTACTTC	CASSPSRTTEQYF
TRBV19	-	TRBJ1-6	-	TGTGCCAGTAGTACCTTAACGGGTCGTTCCGTCGGTTCACCCCTCCACTTT	CASSTLTGRSVGSPLHF
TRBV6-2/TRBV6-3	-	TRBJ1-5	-	TGTGCCAGCAGTTACGTCGGATGGGGAGGCAATCAGCCCCAGCATTTT	CASSYVGWGGNQPQHF
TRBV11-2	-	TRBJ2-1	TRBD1	TGTGCCAGCAGCTTCGACAGGGGCCATGAGCAGTTCTTC	CASSFDRGHEQFF
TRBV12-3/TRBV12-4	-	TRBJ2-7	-	TGTGCCAGCAGTCCCGGACCTACCGGGGAGCAGTACTTC	CASSPGPTGEQYF
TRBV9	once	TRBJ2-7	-	TGTGCCAGCAGCCCCCGACTGGAATTCTACGAGCAGTACTTC	CASSPRLEFYEQYF
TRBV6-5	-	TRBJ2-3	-	TGTGCCAGCAGTTACGTGGCCGAAGATACGCAGTATTTT	CASSYVAEDTQYF
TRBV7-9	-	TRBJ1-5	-	TGTGCCAGCAGCTACCAGGGTGGCAATCAGCCCCAGCATTTT	CASSYQGGNQPQHF
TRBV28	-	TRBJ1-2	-	TGTGCCAGCAGCCCTTCCGGGCCTAGGGGGGGTGGCTACACCTTC	CASSPSGPRGGGYTF
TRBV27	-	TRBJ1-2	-	TGTGCCAGCAGTGCCGTCGACAGCATCTCAGAACTTTATGGCTACACCTTC	CASSAVDSISELYGYTF
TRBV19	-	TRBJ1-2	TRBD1	TGTGCCAGTAGTGTCGACAGGGCCGGGGGCTATGGCTACACCTTC	CASSVDRAGGYGYTF
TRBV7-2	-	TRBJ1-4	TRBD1	TGTGCCAGCAGCAAGACAGGGGGTAATGAAAAACTGTTTTTT	CASSKTGGNEKLFF